These 18 T cell receptor beta chains share one sample of origin, sequenced in a study of cytomegalovirus exposure and HLA in healthy donors. Amplification used 60 Vbeta primers and 13 Jbeta primers. Assay used: immunoSEQ multiplex PCR; TCRdb lists only in-frame clones, some missing. The table shows over 150,000 clones, with approximately 80% occurring only once. Specimen: PBMCs. The source is a man aged 18-30 years in good health and CMV-seronegative.

The V gene is TRBV7-9, the J gene TRBJ2-6; D call uncertain. Per germline, CDR1 SEHNR and CDR2 FQNEAQ (reference sequence). V was pared by 11 bases and J by 0 bases, with 11 bases between. This CDR3 is 14 amino acids long. The CDR3 region is CAVRWSSGANVLTF. CDR3 in DNA: TGTGCCGTACGGTGGAGCTCTGGGGCCAACGTCCTGACTTTC.

The chain combines TRBV25-1 with TRBJ1-4, with a weak D call TRBD1 (5 bases). CDR3 length: 13 residues. Germline V CDR1 and CDR2: MGHDK, SYGVNS. With 8 bases removed from V and 6 bases from J, the gap between germline ends came to 13 bases. This CDR3 is CASAGTGDEKLFF. The CDR3 nucleotides read TGTGCCAGCGCCGGGACTGGGGATGAAAAACTGTTTTTT.

V is TRBV15 and J is TRBJ2-1; D is possibly TRBD1 (6 bases). This CDR3 has 18 amino acids. Germline CDR1 reads LNHNV; CDR2 reads YYDKDF (reference sequence). Trimming shortened V by 0 bases and J by 0 bases, and 15 bases separated the two germline ends. The CDR3 here is CATSRDSLRGFSYNEQFF. CDR3 in DNA: TGTGCCACCAGCAGAGACTCCCTAAGGGGGTTCTCCTACAATGAGCAGTTCTTC.

The gene calls are TRBV6-5 and TRBJ2-5, with a possible D match to TRBD1 (6 bases). The length of the CDR3 is 13 residues. Germline-derived CDR1 and CDR2 are MNHEY and SVGAGI. The V gene lost 4 bases and the J gene lost 5 bases, with 11 bases spanning the gap. CDR3 sequence: CASSFQGRETQYF. The CDR3 nucleotides are TGTGCCAGCAGTTTTCAGGGGCGGGAGACCCAGTACTTC.

This CDR3 reads CATSQRGDTDTQYF. The CDR3 DNA sequence: TGTGCCACATCCCAGCGGGGAGACACAGATACGCAGTATTTT. The chain employs TRBV6-4 and TRBJ2-3; TRBD2 matches 7 bases. Germline V gene data show CDR1 as MRHNA and CDR2 as SNTAGT. The CDR3 extends over 14 amino acids. J lost 2 bases, V lost 10 bases, and 9 bases had no gene match.

This chain uses TRBV18 with TRBJ1-4; D gene uncertain. Trimming removed 4 bases at V and 1 base at J, with 13 bases between. Germline lookup yields CDR1 KGHSH and CDR2 LQKENI. This CDR3 comprises 16 residues. The CDR3 DNA is TGTGCCAGCTCACAGTCTCACCCGGGAACTAATGAAAAACTGTTTTTT. Translated: CASSQSHPGTNEKLFF.

V gene TRBV4-1 combines with J gene TRBJ1-4; 8 bases agree with TRBD1. Trimming cost V 1 base and J 11 bases; bases outside gene matches: 15. The V gene's germline CDR1 is MGHRA and CDR2 YSYEKL. The CDR3 sequence is 17 residues long. The CDR3 DNA sequence: TGCGCCAGCAGCCAAGGAAACCGGGACGCTGGGGACAGGAAACTGTTTTTT. Its protein is CASSQGNRDAGDRKLFF.

The chain employs TRBV7-8 and TRBJ2-1, with 7 bases matching TRBD2. V lost 2 bases to trimming and J lost 7 bases; unmatched junction nucleotides: 14. Germline lookup yields CDR1 SGHVS and CDR2 FQNEAQ. The CDR3 totals 17 residues. This chain's CDR3 is CASSLPFLAGDENEQFF. The CDR3 DNA reads TGTGCCAGCAGCTTACCGTTCCTGGCGGGGGACGAAAATGAGCAGTTCTTC. The full variable domain, its missing parts supplied by reference TRBV7-8 and TRBJ2-1, is GAGVSQSPRYKVAKRGQDVALRCDPISGHVSLFWYQQALGQGPEFLTYFQNEAQLDKSGLPSDRFFAERPEGSVSTLKIQRTQQEDSAVYLCASSLPFLAGDENEQFFGPGTRLTVL.

V is TRBV7-8 and J is TRBJ2-1; D is perhaps TRBD2 (5 bases). This CDR3 is built from 15 residues. Germline assignment: CDR1 SGHVS and CDR2 FQNEAQ. With 1 base removed from V and 3 bases from J, the gap between germline ends came to 10 bases. The CDR3 sequence: CASSLELAVYNEQFF. As DNA, the CDR3 is TGTGCCAGCAGCTTAGAGCTAGCAGTCTACAATGAGCAGTTCTTC.

The J gene is TRBJ2-5, the V gene TRBV5-1; D may be TRBD2 (6 bases). V lost 4 bases to trimming and J lost 7 bases, with 20 bases between them. Germline-derived CDR1 and CDR2 are SGHRS and YFSETQ. This CDR3 contains 15 residues. The chain's CDR3 is CASSLGTPLDRTQYF. CDR3 DNA: TGCGCCAGCAGCCTCGGGACTCCGCTCGATAGGACCCAGTACTTC.

The rearrangement links TRBV10-3 to TRBJ2-2; unclear D gene. The CDR3 totals 12 residues. Germline V gives CDR1 ENHRY, CDR2 SYGVKD. Trimming cost V 3 bases and J 5 bases, with 4 bases left between them. The CDR3 DNA sequence: TGTGCCATCAGTGACCGGACCGGGGAGCTGTTTTTT. As protein: CAISDRTGELFF.

A few counts support this clone. V usage is TRBV14 and J usage is TRBJ1-2; 7 bases are a match to TRBD1. Germline CDR1 is SGHDN and CDR2 is FVKESK. CDR3 length equals 15 residues. The V gene end was trimmed by 5 bases and the J gene end by 0 bases; junction bases not matched to a gene: 6. The CDR3 sequence: CASSNRQGPNYGYTF. For the CDR3, the DNA is TGTGCCAGCAGCAATCGACAGGGACCTAACTATGGCTACACCTTC.

V gene TRBV7-9 combines with J gene TRBJ2-3, with TRBD2 identical over 11 bases. The CDR3 spans 17 residues. V trimming: 2 bases; J trimming: 4 bases; junction bases outside the gene matches: 8. Germline V gene sequence: CDR1 SEHNR, CDR2 FQNEAQ (reference sequence). CDR3 DNA sequence: TGTGCCAGCAGCTTACCGATGACTAGCGGGACCGCAGATACGCAGTATTTT. It translates to CASSLPMTSGTADTQYF.

The chain recombines TRBV2 with TRBJ1-4, with D tentatively TRBD1 (5 bases). The V gene's germline CDR1 is SNHLY and CDR2 FYNNEI. Trimming stripped 7 bases from V and 3 bases from J, with 12 bases between. The CDR3 extends over 14 amino acids. The CDR3 bases are TGTGCCAGCATTCTGGACAATTCTAATGAAAAACTGTTTTTT. This gives the protein CASILDNSNEKLFF.

By frequency in the sample, this clone is medium-sized. V and J are TRBV7-8 and TRBJ1-2; D possibly corresponds to TRBD1 (6 bases). V was shortened by 5 bases and J by 0 bases, with 13 bases between the two germline ends. Germline CDR1 reads SGHVS; CDR2 reads FQNEAQ. This CDR3 comprises 15 residues. The CDR3 is CASSATGRANYGYTF. The CDR3 bases are TGTGCCAGCAGCGCTACAGGGAGGGCTAACTATGGCTACACCTTC.

This clone was detected a few times. This chain uses TRBV7-2 with TRBJ2-7; TRBD1 might be the D (5 bases). The V end was cut by 3 bases, the J end by 4 bases, with 10 bases between. Germline V gives CDR1 SGHTA, CDR2 FQGNSA. The CDR3 consists of 13 residues. CDR3 DNA sequence: TGTGCCAGCAGCTTTGACAGACATTACGAGCAGTACTTC. The encoded protein is CASSFDRHYEQYF.

The genes are TRBV27 and TRBJ2-5; D is possibly TRBD1 (5 bases). CDR1 and CDR2 from the germline V gene are MNHEY and SMNVEV (reference sequence). Between the trimmed V and J ends, which lost 4 bases and 4 bases, there was a span of 16 bases. This CDR3 spans 15 amino acids. The CDR3 sequence is CASSSTRVLGETQYF. CDR3 sequence (DNA): TGTGCCAGCAGTTCCACCAGGGTATTAGGAGAGACCCAGTACTTC.

The V and J genes are TRBV7-8 and TRBJ1-5; the D gene is possibly TRBD1 (5 bases). V lost 4 bases, J lost 2 bases, and 15 bases lay in between. CDR3 length: 16 amino acids. CDR1 and CDR2 (germline): SGHVS, FQNEAQ. CDR3 loop: CASSSVTVRGNQPQHF. In nucleotides, the CDR3 is TGTGCCAGCAGCTCCGTGACCGTCAGGGGCAATCAGCCCCAGCATTTT. Complete variable domain (other parts from reference TRBV7-8 and TRBJ1-5): GAGVSQSPRYKVAKRGQDVALRCDPISGHVSLFWYQQALGQGPEFLTYFQNEAQLDKSGLPSDRFFAERPEGSVSTLKIQRTQQEDSAVYLCASSSVTVRGNQPQHFGDGTRLSIL.